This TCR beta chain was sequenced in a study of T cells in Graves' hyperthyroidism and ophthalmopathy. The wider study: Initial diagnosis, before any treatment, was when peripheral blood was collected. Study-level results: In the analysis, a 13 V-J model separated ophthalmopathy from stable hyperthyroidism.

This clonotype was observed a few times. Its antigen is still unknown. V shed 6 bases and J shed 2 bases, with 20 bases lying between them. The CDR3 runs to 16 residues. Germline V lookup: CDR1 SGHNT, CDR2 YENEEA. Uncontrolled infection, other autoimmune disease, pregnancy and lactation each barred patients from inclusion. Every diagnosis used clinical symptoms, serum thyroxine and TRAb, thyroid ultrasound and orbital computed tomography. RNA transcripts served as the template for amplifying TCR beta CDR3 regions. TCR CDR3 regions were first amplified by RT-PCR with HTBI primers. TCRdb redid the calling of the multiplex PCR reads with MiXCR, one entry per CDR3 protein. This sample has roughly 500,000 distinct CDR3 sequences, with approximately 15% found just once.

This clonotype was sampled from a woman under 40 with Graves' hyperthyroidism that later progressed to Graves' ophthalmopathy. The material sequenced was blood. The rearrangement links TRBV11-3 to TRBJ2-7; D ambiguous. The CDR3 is CASSSPWAKETYEQYF. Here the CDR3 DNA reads TGTGCCAGCAGTTCCCCCTGGGCAAAAGAAACCTACGAGCAGTACTTC.